Listed below are T cell receptor beta chains from one sample, sequenced in a study of T cells in Graves' hyperthyroidism and ophthalmopathy. TCRdb itself ran the multiplex PCR reads through MiXCR, one entry per CDR3 protein. Here the sample spans over 450,000 distinct CDR3 sequences, around 14% being singletons. The sample consisted of blood. The origin of the receptors is a woman between 18 and 29 years old with Graves' hyperthyroidism. CDR3s include the opening cysteine and the closing phenylalanine or tryptophan. A D gene is named only where the DNA matches it firmly. Where a row states a size, it is once, few, many or the class of an expanded clone; other rows omit it.

d_gene | abundance | j_gene | v_gene | CDR3nt | CDR3aa
- | many | TRBJ2-1 | TRBV6-1 | TGTGCCAGCAGCGATAGCCTGTCCTACAATGAGCAGTTCTTC | CASSDSLSYNEQFF
TRBD1 | - | TRBJ1-1 | TRBV12-3/TRBV12-4 | TGTGCCAGCACCGTTGGGGGACAGGGGATGAACACTGAAGCTTTCTTT | CASTVGGQGMNTEAFF
TRBD2 | many | TRBJ2-1 | TRBV2 | TGTGCCAGCAGTGAAGGTAGCGGGAGGGCCAGTGAGCAGTTCTTC | CASSEGSGRASEQFF
- | many | TRBJ2-1 | TRBV7-3 | TGTGCCAGCAGCTTAGCCAGGGGTGAGGGCGATGAGCAGTTCTTC | CASSLARGEGDEQFF
TRBD1 | few | TRBJ2-5 | TRBV5-1 | TGCGCCAGCAGCTACCGGGACAGGGGGCGGGAGACCCAGTACTTC | CASSYRDRGRETQYF
TRBD2 | few | TRBJ2-1 | TRBV20-1 | TGCAGTGCTAGAGATAGGAGGGGACTAGCTCGTGGTCACAATGAGCAGTTCTTC | CSARDRRGLARGHNEQFF
- | - | TRBJ2-1 | TRBV7-2 | TGTGCCAGCAGCTTAGTTGGGGACTTAACCTACAATGAGCAGTTCTTC | CASSLVGDLTYNEQFF
- | - | TRBJ1-1 | TRBV28 | TGTGCCAGTTTGGACGACCCGAAAGCTGAAGCTTTCTTT | CASLDDPKAEAFF
- | many | TRBJ2-3 | TRBV5-1 | TGCGCCAGCAGCTTGGCGGGGGAAGTACCCACAGATACGCAGTATTTT | CASSLAGEVPTDTQYF
- | many | TRBJ1-1 | TRBV12-3/TRBV12-4 | TGTGCCAGCAGATTCTCGACCGAGAACACTGAAGCTTTCTTT | CASRFSTENTEAFF
- | few | TRBJ2-3 | TRBV11-1 | TGTGCCAGCAGTTATTCGGCCAACCTTGGAGGTACGCAGTATTTT | CASSYSANLGGTQYF
TRBD2 | many | TRBJ2-5 | TRBV6-1 | TGTGCCAGCAGTGAAGAGTGGGGGACTAGCGGGTACCAAGAGACCCAGTACTTC | CASSEEWGTSGYQETQYF
- | many | TRBJ1-1 | TRBV30 | TGTGCCTGGAAGCCCAGGGGATTTAGGACTGAAGCTTTCTTT | CAWKPRGFRTEAFF
- | many | TRBJ2-5 | TRBV12-3/TRBV12-4 | TGTGCCAGCAGCCAGGGGGGGAAGGAGACCCAGTACTTC | CASSQGGKETQYF
- | many | TRBJ2-3 | TRBV9 | TGTGCCAGCAGCGTAGAGGTGGGGACGACAGATACGCAGTATTTT | CASSVEVGTTDTQYF
- | - | TRBJ1-2 | TRBV13 | TGTGCCAGCAGCCCGCCTGGGGATAGAAACTATGGCTACACCTTC | CASSPPGDRNYGYTF
- | few | TRBJ2-5 | TRBV9 | TGTGCCAGCAGCGTAGGGACTACACTCCAAGAGACCCAGTACTTC | CASSVGTTLQETQYF
TRBD2 | - | TRBJ2-7 | TRBV20-1 | TGCAGTGCTAGGGGACTAGCGGGAGGGCCCGGGGCCTACGAGCAGTACTTC | CSARGLAGGPGAYEQYF
TRBD1 | - | TRBJ1-2 | TRBV6-1 | TGTGCCAGCAGTTATTCCATTCCCGGACAGGGGGCGCTTGGGTATGGCTACACCTTC | CASSYSIPGQGALGYGYTF
- | - | TRBJ2-7 | TRBV20-1 | TGCAGTGCGCTCGGGGCGCACGAGCAGTACTTC | CSALGAHEQYF
TRBD1 | - | TRBJ2-7 | TRBV11-3 | TGTGCCAGCAGCGGGTTCCGGGACAGCTACTACGAGCAGTACTTC | CASSGFRDSYYEQYF
- | many | TRBJ2-5 | TRBV19 | TGTGCCAGTAGTATTTCCTATGGGGAGACCCAGTACTTC | CASSISYGETQYF
- | many | TRBJ1-2 | TRBV10-3 | TGTGCCATCAGTGAAGGGGAGTCTAACTATGGCTACACCTTC | CAISEGESNYGYTF